This T cell receptor beta chain was captured in a study of shared clonotypes between healthy human individuals. Study as a whole: Researchers assigned three CD4 naive, three CD4 memory, two CD8 naive and one CD8 memory plate to each donor. General study results and limits: Donor scarcity curtailed the genetic and exposure-history diversity represented herein.

The donors were all Caucasian adults (living in Nashville, Tennessee). Comment on this clone: Its antigen is as yet unknown.

Researchers ran the assay at a deep level. This table comes from immunoSEQ multiplex PCR, and its TCRdb copy is limited to in-frame clones, with some not included. The sample contains 950,000 to 1,200,000 clones, around three quarters of which appear only once. Trimming pared 4 bases from V and 0 bases from J, leaving 21 bases between. This CDR3 region has 18 residues. CDR1 is MDHEN, CDR2 SYDVKM, per germline. This receptor was taken from a man between 18 and 29 years old in good health. Some clones in this sample may be carry-over from other donors' samples. The specimen was memory CD4+ T cells from PBMCs. Documented subset: CD45RA-negative fraction. The chain employs TRBV28 and TRBJ1-1; perhaps TRBD1 as D (6 bases). The CDR3 DNA is TGTGCCAGCAGTTCCCCAGGACAGCCTCAAAGGATGAACACTGAAGCTTTCTTT. It encodes CASSSPGQPQRMNTEAFF.